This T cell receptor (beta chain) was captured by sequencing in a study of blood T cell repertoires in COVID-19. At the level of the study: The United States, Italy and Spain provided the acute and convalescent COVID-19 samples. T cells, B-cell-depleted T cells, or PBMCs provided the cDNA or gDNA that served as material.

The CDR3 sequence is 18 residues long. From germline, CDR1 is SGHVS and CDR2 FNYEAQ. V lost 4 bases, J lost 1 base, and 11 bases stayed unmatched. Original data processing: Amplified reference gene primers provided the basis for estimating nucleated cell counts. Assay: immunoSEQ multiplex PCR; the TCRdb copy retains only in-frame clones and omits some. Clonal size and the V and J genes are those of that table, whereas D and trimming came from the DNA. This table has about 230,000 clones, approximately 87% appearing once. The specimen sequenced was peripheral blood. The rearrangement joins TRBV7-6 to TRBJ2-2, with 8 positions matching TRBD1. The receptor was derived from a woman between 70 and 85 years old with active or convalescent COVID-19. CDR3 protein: CASSSHPAGTGNTGELFF. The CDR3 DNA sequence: TGTGCCAGCAGCTCCCACCCGGCCGGGACAGGGAACACCGGGGAGCTGTTTTTT.